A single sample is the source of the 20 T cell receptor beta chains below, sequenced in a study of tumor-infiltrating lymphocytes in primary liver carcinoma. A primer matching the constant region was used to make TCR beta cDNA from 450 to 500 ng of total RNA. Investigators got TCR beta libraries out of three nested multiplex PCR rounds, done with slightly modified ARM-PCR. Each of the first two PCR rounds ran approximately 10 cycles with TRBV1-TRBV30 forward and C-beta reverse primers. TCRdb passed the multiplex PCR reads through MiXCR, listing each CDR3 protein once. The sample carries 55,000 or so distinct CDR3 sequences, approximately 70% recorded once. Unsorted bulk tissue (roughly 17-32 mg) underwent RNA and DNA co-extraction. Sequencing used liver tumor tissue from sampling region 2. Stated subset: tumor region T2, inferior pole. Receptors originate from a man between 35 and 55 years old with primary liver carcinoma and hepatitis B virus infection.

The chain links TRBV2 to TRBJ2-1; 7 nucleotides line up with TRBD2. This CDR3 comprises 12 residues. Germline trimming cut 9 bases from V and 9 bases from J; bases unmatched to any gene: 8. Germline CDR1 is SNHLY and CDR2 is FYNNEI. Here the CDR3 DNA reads TGTGCCAGTTCGACAAGGGAGGGTGAGCAGTTCTTC. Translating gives CASSTREGEQFF.

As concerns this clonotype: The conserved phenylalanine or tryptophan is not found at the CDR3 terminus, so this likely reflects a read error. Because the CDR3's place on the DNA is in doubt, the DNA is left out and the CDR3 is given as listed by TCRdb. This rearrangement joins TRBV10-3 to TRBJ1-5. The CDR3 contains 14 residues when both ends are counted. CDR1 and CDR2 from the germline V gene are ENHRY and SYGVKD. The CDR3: CAISEYEADQPQHL.

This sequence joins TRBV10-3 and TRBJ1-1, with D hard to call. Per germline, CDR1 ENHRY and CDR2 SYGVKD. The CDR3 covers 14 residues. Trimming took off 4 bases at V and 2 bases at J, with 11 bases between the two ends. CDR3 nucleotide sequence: TGTGCCATCAGTGGTCGGGCACAAAACACTGAAGCTTTCTTT. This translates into CAISGRAQNTEAFF.

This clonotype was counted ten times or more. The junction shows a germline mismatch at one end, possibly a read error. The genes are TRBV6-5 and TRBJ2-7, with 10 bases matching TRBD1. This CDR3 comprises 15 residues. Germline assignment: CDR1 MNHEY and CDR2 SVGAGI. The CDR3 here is CASSLTGTGVHEQHF. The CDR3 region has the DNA TGTGCCAGCAGTCTCACCGGGACAGGGGTTCACGAGCAGCACTTC.

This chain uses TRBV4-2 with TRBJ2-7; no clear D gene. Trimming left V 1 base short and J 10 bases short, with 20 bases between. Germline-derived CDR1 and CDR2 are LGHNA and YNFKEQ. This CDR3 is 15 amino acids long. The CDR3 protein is CASSQGRILSYKQYF. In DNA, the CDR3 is TGTGCCAGCAGCCAAGGTCGGATACTGTCCTACAAACAGTACTTC.

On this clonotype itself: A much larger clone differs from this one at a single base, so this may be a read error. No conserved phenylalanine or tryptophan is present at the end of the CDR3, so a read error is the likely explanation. The CDR3: CASSPGNYEQYS. As DNA, the CDR3 is TGTGCCAGCAGCCCGGGAAACTACGAGCAGTACTCC. V is TRBV4-2 and J is TRBJ2-7; TRBD2 is a possible D gene (5 bases). Trimming removed 4 bases at V and 3 bases at J, with 7 bases between. CDR1 and CDR2 (germline): LGHNA, YNFKEQ. The CDR3 covers 12 residues.

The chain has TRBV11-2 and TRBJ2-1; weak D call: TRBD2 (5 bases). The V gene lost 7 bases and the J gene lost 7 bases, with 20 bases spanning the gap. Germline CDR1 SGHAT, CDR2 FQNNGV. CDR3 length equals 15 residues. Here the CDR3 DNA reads TGTGCCAGCATCGATTTTAGCGAGAGCTTTAATGAGCAGTTCTTC. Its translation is CASIDFSESFNEQFF.

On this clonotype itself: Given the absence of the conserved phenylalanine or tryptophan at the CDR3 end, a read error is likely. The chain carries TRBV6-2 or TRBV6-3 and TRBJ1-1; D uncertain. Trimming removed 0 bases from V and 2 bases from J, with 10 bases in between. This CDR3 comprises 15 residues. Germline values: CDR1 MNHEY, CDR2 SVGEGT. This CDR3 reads CASSYSSAGNTEAFL. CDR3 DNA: TGTGCCAGCAGTTACTCGTCGGCGGGAAACACTGAAGCTTTCTTA.

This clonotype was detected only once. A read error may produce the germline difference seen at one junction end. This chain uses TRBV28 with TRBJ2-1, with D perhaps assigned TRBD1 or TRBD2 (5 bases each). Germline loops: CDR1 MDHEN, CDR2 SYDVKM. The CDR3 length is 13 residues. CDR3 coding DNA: TGTGCCAGCAGTTTATGGGGGGTACATGGGCAGTTTTTC. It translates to CASSLWGVHGQFF.

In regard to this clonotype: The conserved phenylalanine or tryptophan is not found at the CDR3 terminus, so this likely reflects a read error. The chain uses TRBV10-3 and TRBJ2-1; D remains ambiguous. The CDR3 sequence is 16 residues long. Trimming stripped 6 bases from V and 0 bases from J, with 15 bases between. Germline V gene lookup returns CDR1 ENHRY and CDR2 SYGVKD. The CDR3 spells CAIRGLPTVSYNEQFV. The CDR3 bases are TGTGCCATCAGAGGCCTGCCGACTGTCTCCTACAATGAGCAGTTCGTC.

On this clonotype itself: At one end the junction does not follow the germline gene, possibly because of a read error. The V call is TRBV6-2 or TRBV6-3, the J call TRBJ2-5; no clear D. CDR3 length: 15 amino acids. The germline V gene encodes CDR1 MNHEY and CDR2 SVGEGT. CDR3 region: CASSPTAARAETKYF. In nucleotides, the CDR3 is TGTGCCAGCAGTCCTACGGCGGCACGAGCAGAGACCAAGTACTTC.

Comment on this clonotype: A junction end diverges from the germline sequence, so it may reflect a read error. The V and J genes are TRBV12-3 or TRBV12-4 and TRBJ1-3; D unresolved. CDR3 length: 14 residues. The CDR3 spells CTSSPVSSVNTIYF. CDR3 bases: TGTACCAGCAGTCCTGTTAGCTCTGTAAACACCATATATTTT.

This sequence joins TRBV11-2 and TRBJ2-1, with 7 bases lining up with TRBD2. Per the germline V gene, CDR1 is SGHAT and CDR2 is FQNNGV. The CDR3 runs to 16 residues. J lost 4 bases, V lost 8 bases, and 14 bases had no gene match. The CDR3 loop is CASCTTGLTVYNEQFF. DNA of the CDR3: TGTGCCAGCTGCACGACGGGACTAACGGTATACAATGAGCAGTTCTTC.

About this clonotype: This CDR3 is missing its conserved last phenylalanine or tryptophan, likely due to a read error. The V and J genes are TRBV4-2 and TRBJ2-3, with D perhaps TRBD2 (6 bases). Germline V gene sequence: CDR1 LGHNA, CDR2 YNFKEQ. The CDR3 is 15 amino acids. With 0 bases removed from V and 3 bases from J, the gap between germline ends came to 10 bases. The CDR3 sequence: CASSQDIAGTDTQYY. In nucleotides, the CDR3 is TGTGCCAGCAGCCAAGACATTGCGGGGACAGATACGCAGTATTAT.

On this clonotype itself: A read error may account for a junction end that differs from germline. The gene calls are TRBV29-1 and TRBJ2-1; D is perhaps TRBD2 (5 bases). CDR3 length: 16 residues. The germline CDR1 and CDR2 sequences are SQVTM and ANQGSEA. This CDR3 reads CSAATLLPWSRQEQFF. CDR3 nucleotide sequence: TGTAGCGCCGCCACGCTTCTGCCCTGGTCCCGTCAAGAGCAGTTCTTC.

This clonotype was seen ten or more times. In nucleotides, the CDR3 is TGTGCCAGCAGCTTGACTAGCCAAGAGACCCAGTACTTC. Amino acids: CASSLTSQETQYF. The chain is built from TRBV5-4 and TRBJ2-5; D possibly corresponds to TRBD2 (5 bases). This CDR3 has 13 residues. Per the germline V gene, CDR1 is SGHNT and CDR2 is YYREEE (reference sequence). V dropped 1 base and J dropped 1 base, with 5 bases sitting between them.

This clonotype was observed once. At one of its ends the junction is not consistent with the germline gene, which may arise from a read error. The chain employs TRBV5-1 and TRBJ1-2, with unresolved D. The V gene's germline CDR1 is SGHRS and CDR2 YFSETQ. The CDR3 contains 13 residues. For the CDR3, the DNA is TGCGCCAGCAGCTTGGAAGGAGTCCGAGGCTACATCTTC. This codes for CASSLEGVRGYIF.

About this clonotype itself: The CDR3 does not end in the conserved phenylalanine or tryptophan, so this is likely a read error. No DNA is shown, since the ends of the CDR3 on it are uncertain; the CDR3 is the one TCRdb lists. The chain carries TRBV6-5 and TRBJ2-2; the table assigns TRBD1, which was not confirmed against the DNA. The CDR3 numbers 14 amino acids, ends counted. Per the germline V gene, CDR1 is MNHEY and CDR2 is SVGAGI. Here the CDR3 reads CGSKDIRNTGELLY.

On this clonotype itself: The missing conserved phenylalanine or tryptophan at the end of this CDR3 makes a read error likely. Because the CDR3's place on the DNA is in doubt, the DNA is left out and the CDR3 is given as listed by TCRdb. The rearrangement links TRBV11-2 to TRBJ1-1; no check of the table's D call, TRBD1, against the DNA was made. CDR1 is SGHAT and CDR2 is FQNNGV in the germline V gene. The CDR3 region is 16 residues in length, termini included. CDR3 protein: CASSPYRGLVNTEPFI.

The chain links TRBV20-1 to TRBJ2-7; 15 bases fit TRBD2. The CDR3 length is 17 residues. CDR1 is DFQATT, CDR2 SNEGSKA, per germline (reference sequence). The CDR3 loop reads CIATLPRGLAGGDEQYF. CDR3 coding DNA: TGCATCGCTACTTTACCCAGGGGACTAGCGGGAGGAGACGAGCAGTACTTC.